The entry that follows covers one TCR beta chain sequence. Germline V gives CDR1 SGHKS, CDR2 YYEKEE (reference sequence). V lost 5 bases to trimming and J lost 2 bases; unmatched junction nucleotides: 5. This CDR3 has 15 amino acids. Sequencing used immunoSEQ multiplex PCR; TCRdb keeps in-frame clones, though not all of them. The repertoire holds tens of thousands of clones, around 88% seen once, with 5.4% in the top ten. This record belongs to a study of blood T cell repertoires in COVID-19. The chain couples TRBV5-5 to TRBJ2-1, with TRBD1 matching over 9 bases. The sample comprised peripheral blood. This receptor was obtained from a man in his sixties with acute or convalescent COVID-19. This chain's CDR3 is CASSLTGGTYNEQFF. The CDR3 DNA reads TGTGCCAGCAGTCTGACAGGGGGAACCTACAATGAGCAGTTCTTC.